Listed here is a single T cell receptor (beta chain). Its antigen remains unknown. The data belong to a study of T cells expressing NK-cell markers. Study summary: Beta-chain profiling covered CD3+CD56+NKG2C+, CD3+CD56+NKG2C- and CD3+CD56-NKG2C+ sorted subsets.

Reprocessing the 5' RACE reads, TCRdb reports a single entry for every CDR3 protein and omits DNA. This table lists 350,000 to 500,000 distinct CDR3 sequences. The study's findings and limits: Similarly, these clonotypes led the CD3+CD56-NKG2C+ fraction as well in a handful of donors.

Looked up from germline, CDR1 is SGHAT and CDR2 is FQNNGV. The CDR3 is 15 amino acids. J is TRBJ2-7 and V is TRBV11-2; the D call from TCRdb, TRBD2, cannot be confirmed without DNA. Material for sequencing was blood T cells: a sorted CD56 or NKG2C T cell subset, CD4+ or CD8+ T cells, or bulk PBMC T cells (not recorded which). The TCR originated in a woman aged 18-69 years in good health. The CDR3 loop reads CASSLVAAGLDEQYF.